This T cell receptor beta chain emerged from a study of patients and donors after allogeneic stem cell transplantation. Each CDR3 protein is one row after TCRdb ran MiXCR on the RT-PCR reads. The sample has some 200,000 distinct CDR3 sequences, 41% seen once; the top ten hold 25% to 35%. The V gene's germline CDR1 is MNHEY and CDR2 SMNVEV (reference sequence). Trimming stripped 0 bases from V and 0 bases from J, with 14 bases between. This CDR3 is built from 18 residues. V and J are TRBV27 and TRBJ2-2; D is perhaps TRBD1 (6 bases). This TCR came from a human donor who was either an allogeneic HSCT recipient or a stem cell or donor lymphocyte infusion donor (not recorded which). It is not recorded whose cells these are; they may come from a transplant donor. Sequenced input: blood, either unsorted or a sorted T cell fraction (not recorded which). The CDR3 DNA sequence: TGTGCCAGCAGTTTATCCATTATACGGACAGCGAACACCGGGGAGCTGTTTTTT. Translation: CASSLSIIRTANTGELFF.